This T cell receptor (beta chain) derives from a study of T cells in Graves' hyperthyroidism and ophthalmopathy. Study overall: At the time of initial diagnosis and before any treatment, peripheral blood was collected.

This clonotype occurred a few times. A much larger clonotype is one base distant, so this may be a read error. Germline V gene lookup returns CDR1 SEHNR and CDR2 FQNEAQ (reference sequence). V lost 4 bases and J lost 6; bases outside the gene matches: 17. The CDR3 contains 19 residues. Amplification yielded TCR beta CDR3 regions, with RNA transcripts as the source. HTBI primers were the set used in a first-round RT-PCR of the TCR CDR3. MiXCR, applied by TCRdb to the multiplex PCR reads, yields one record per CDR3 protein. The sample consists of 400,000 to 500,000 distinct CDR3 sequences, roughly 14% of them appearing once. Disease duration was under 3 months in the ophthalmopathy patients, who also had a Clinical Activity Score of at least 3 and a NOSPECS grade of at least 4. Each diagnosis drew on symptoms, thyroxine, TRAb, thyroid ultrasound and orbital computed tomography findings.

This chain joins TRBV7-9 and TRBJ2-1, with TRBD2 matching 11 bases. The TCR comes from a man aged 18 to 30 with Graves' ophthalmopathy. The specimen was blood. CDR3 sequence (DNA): TGTGCCAGCAGCTCGGGACAGGGTTTAGCGGGAGGGCCGGGCAATGAGCAGTTCTTC. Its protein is CASSSGQGLAGGPGNEQFF.